This T cell receptor (beta chain) was recovered during a study of cytomegalovirus exposure and HLA in healthy donors. For the study at large: Sequencing of about 179 million T cells in an earlier analysis found approximately 120 million unique TCR beta sequences.

Trimming shortened V by 6 bases and J by 2 bases, and 10 bases separated the two germline ends. The CDR3 runs to 13 residues. Germline V lookup: CDR1 KGHSH, CDR2 LQKENI. Researchers ran the PCR with 60 Vbeta and 13 Jbeta primers. The protocol was immunoSEQ multiplex PCR, while the TCRdb copy is restricted to in-frame clones and leaves out a portion. The sample totals roughly 100,000 clones. Study observations and caveats: According to a later analysis, donors in an Asian-associated ancestry cluster reportedly had fewer N-insertions than the roughly 670-donor mean. The authors assumed roughly uniform sequencing depth across donors for presence/absence analyses. Testing in vitro showed a few CMV-associated chains specific for CMV antigens.

A note on this clone: Its antigen remains unknown.

The chain has TRBV18 and TRBJ1-1; possibly TRBD1 for D (5 bases). Sequencing used PBMCs. This sequence originates from a man aged 40-49 years in good health and CMV-seronegative. The CDR3 DNA reads as TGTGCCAGCTCCTTGACAGTTAACACTGAAGCTTTCTTT. This gives the protein CASSLTVNTEAFF.